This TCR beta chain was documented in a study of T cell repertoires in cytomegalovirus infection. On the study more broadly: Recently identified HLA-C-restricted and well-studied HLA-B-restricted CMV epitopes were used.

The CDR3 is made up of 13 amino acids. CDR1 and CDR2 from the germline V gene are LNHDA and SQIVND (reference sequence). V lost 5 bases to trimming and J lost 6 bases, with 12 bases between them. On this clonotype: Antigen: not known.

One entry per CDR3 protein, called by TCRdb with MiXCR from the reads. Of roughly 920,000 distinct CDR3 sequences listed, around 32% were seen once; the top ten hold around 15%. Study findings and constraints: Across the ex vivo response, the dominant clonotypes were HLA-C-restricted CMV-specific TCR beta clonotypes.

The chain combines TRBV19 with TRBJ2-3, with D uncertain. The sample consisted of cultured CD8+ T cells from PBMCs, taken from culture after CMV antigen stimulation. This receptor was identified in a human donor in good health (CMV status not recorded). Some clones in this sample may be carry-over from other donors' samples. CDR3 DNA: TGTGCCAGTAGTTTACGTTTCGGTGATACGCAGTATTTT. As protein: CASSLRFGDTQYF.